The 14 T cell receptor beta chains given below trace back to one sample, sequenced in a study of type 1 regulatory T cells. TCRdb reanalysed the reads using MiXCR and keeps one entry per CDR3 protein. The data hold some 100,000 distinct CDR3 sequences, with 25% to 40% observed a single time. The specimen sequenced was CD4+ T cells, either the whole sample or a sorted fraction (not recorded which). The receptors come from a human donor in good health.

This clonotype was observed at least ten times. This chain uses TRBV7-3 with TRBJ2-1; D may be TRBD2 (5 bases). Germline CDR1 SGHTA, CDR2 FQGTGA. V was cut by 4 bases and J by 5 bases, with 18 bases left in between. There are 16 residues in the CDR3. The CDR3 protein is CASSSASSGTDNEQFF. CDR3 in DNA: TGTGCCAGCAGCTCTGCGAGCAGCGGCACAGACAATGAGCAGTTCTTC.

The CDR3 loop reads CSASGMGYPAQETQYF. The CDR3 bases are TGCAGTGCTAGTGGTATGGGGTACCCCGCCCAAGAGACCCAGTACTTC. The chain links TRBV20-1 to TRBJ2-5, with D unclear. The V gene's germline CDR1 is DFQATT and CDR2 SNEGSKA (reference sequence). Between the trimmed V and J ends, which lost 3 bases and 1 base, there was a span of 18 bases. The CDR3 is 16 amino acids.

This clonotype was detected ten times or more. The chain joins TRBV20-1 to TRBJ2-2, with 9 bases identical to TRBD2. Per germline, CDR1 DFQATT and CDR2 SNEGSKA (reference sequence). J lost 2 bases, V lost 3 bases, and 1 base had no gene match. CDR3 size: 14 residues. The CDR3 loop reads CSARTSGNTGELFF. The CDR3 DNA sequence: TGCAGTGCTAGGACTAGCGGTAACACCGGGGAGCTGTTTTTT.

This clonotype was recorded a few times. The gene calls are TRBV6-2 or TRBV6-3 and TRBJ2-7, with TRBD1 matching 7 bases. The CDR3 totals 11 residues. Per germline, CDR1 MNHEY and CDR2 SVGEGT. J was trimmed by 5 bases and V by 8 bases; bases with no gene match: 3. The CDR3 bases are TGTGCCAGCGAACAGGGGAACGAGCAGTACTTC. Encoded protein: CASEQGNEQYF.

The chain is built from TRBV4-1 and TRBJ2-1; 9 nucleotides agree with TRBD2. The germline V gene has CDR1 MGHRA and CDR2 YSYEKL. Unmatched junction bases numbered 3, after V lost 0 bases and J lost 3 bases. The length of the CDR3 is 16 residues. The CDR3 DNA follows: TGCGCCAGCAGCCAAGAGGCTAGCGGGATCTACAATGAGCAGTTCTTC. This translates into CASSQEASGIYNEQFF.

This clonotype was counted only a few times. This rearrangement joins TRBV5-1 to TRBJ2-7, with D perhaps matching TRBD1 (7 bases). CDR1 SGHRS and CDR2 YFSETQ come from the germline V gene. V was trimmed by 0 bases and J by 6 bases, leaving 16 bases between them. This CDR3 is built from 15 residues. CDR3 residues: CASSLESGGGGEQYF. Here the CDR3 DNA reads TGCGCCAGCAGCTTGGAGAGTGGAGGGGGCGGCGAGCAGTACTTC.

This clonotype was seen at least ten times. J is TRBJ2-7 and V is TRBV7-2; D gene unclear. In germline, CDR1 is SGHTA, CDR2 FQGNSA. V lost 5 bases and J 3 bases, leaving 5 bases between the germline ends. CDR3 length: 11 amino acids. In DNA, the CDR3 is TGTGCCAGCAGCCCGAACTACGAGCAGTACTTC. Amino acids: CASSPNYEQYF.

The chain joins TRBV6-1 to TRBJ2-5; D gene uncertain. In germline, CDR1 is MNHNS, CDR2 SASEGT. Trimming removed 6 bases from V and 2 bases from J, with 22 bases in between. The CDR3 runs to 17 residues. The CDR3 is CASRERLTSVKQETQYF. The CDR3, as DNA: TGTGCCAGCAGAGAGCGCTTGACAAGCGTCAAACAAGAGACCCAGTACTTC.

The chain is built from TRBV28 and TRBJ1-4; D gene uncertain. CDR3 length equals 15 residues. Germline values: CDR1 MDHEN, CDR2 SYDVKM. Between the trimmed V and J ends, which lost 7 bases and 3 bases, there was a span of 15 bases. The chain's CDR3 is CASTNTIGANEKLFF. Written as DNA, the CDR3 is TGTGCCAGCACCAACACCATTGGAGCTAATGAAAAACTGTTTTTT. Supplemented by reference TRBV28 and TRBJ1-4, the full variable domain reads DVKVTQSSRYLVKRTGEKVFLECVQDMDHENMFWYRQDPGLGLRLIYFSYDVKMKEKGDIPEGYSVSREKKERFSLILESASTNQTSMYLCASTNTIGANEKLFFGSGTQLSVL.

The rearrangement uses TRBV19 and TRBJ2-7; possibly TRBD1 or TRBD2 for D (6 bases each). Trimming removed 3 bases from V and 2 bases from J, with 11 bases in between. The CDR3 totals 14 residues. The germline V gene has CDR1 LNHDA and CDR2 SQIVND (reference sequence). CDR3 DNA sequence: TGTGCCAGTAGTATCAGGGGAGGCACCTACGAGCAGTACTTC. This gives the protein CASSIRGGTYEQYF.

J is TRBJ1-3 and V is TRBV12-3 or TRBV12-4; TRBD1 might be the D (6 bases). The CDR3 consists of 14 residues. The V end was cut by 2 bases, the J end by 3 bases, with 8 bases between. CDR3 sequence (DNA): TGTGCCAGCAGTTTATTACAGGGTGGAAACACCATATATTTT. This translates into CASSLLQGGNTIYF.

This sequence joins TRBV6-6 and TRBJ2-3; D is unclear. This CDR3 has 15 residues. Trimming took 2 bases from V and 0 from J, leaving 9 bases between them. Germline loops: CDR1 MNHNY, CDR2 SVGAGI (reference sequence). CDR3 DNA: TGTGCCAGCAGTTACCGAACTGGGAGCACAGATACGCAGTATTTT. Its translation: CASSYRTGSTDTQYF.

In this sample, this clonotype turned up once. This rearrangement joins TRBV29-1 to TRBJ2-1; TRBD2 agrees at 10 bases. Germline loops: CDR1 SQVTM, CDR2 ANQGSEA. V trimming: 6 bases; J trimming: 6 bases; junction bases outside the gene matches: 11. The CDR3 has 15 amino acids. The CDR3 DNA is TGCAGCGTGTTCAAAAGCGGGAGGGTAGTCAATGAGCAGTTCTTC. Residues: CSVFKSGRVVNEQFF.

A remark on this clonotype: The CDR3 does not close with the conserved phenylalanine or tryptophan, likely indicating a read error. In DNA form, the CDR3 reads TGTGCCAGCAGCTCAAAGGACGGACAACGAGTCACTGAAGCTTTCTCT. This sequence encodes CASSSKDGQRVTEAFS. The chain joins TRBV7-8 to TRBJ1-1; weak D call: TRBD1 (5 bases). V was clipped by 4 bases and J by 4 bases, with 19 bases between them. The CDR3 is 16 residues long. Germline values: CDR1 SGHVS, CDR2 FQNEAQ.